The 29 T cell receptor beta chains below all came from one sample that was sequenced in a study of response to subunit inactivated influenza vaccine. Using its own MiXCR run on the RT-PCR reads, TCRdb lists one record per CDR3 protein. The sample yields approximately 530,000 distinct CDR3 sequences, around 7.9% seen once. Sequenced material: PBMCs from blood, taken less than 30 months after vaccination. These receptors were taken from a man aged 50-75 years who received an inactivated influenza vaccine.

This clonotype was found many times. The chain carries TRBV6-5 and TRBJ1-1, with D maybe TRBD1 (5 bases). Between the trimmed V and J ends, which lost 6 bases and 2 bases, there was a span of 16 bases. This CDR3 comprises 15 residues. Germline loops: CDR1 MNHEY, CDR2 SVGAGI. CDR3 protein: CASRPGRRRNTEAFF. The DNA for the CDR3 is TGTGCCAGCAGACCAGGGAGGAGGAGAAACACTGAAGCTTTCTTT.

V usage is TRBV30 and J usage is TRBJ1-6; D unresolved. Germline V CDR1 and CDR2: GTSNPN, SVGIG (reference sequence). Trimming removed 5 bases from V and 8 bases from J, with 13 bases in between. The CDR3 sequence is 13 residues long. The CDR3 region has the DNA TGTGCCTGGGGGAAACGGGTTCATTCACCCCTCCACTTT. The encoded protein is CAWGKRVHSPLHF.

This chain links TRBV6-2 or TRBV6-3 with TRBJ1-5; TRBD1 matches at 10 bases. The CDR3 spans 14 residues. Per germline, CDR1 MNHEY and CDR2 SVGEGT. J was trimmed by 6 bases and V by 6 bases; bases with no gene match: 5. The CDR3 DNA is TGTGCCAGCAGGCAGGGACAGGGGTTTCAGCCCCAGCATTTT. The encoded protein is CASRQGQGFQPQHF.

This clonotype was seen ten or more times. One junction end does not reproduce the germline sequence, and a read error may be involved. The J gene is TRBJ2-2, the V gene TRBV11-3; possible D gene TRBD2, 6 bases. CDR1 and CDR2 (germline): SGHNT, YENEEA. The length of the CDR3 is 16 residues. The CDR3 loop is CASSLAGLNNTVELFF. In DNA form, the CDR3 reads TGTGCCAGCAGCTTAGCGGGACTGAATAACACCGTGGAGCTGTTTTTT.

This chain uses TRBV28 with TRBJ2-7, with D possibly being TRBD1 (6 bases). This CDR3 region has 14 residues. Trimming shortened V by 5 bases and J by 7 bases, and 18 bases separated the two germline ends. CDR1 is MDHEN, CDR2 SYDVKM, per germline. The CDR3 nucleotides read TGTGCCAGCAGTACTCCGACAGGAGCAAGGGAGCAGTACTTC. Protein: CASSTPTGAREQYF.

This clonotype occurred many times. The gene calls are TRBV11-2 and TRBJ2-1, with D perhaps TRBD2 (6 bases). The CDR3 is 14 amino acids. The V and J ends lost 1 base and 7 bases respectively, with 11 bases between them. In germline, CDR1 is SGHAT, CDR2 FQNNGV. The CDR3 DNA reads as TGTGCCAGCAGCTTAGTCGAGGGGAGGAATGAGCAGTTCTTC. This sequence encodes CASSLVEGRNEQFF.

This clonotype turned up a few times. The CDR3 here is CASSSQGEGRETQYF. The CDR3 nucleotides read TGTGCCAGCAGCTCCCAAGGGGAGGGCAGGGAGACCCAGTACTTC. The chain recombines TRBV7-9 with TRBJ2-5, with 7 bases aligning to TRBD2. Germline V gives CDR1 SEHNR, CDR2 FQNEAQ (reference sequence). With V trimmed by 4 bases and J by 5 bases, 10 bases remained unmatched. CDR3 size: 15 residues.

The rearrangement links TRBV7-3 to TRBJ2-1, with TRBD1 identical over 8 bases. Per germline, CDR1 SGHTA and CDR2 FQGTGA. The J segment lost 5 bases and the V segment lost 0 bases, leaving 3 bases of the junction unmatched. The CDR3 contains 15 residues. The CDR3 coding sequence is TGTGCCAGCAGCTTAACCGGACAGGGCAACAATGAGCAGTTCTTC. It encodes CASSLTGQGNNEQFF.

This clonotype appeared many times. The CDR3 here is CASSQDRGKLFF. In DNA form, the CDR3 reads TGCGCCAGCAGCCAAGATAGGGGAAAACTGTTTTTT. This chain links TRBV4-3 with TRBJ1-4; a weak D match, TRBD1 (5 bases). CDR3 size: 12 residues. V lost 0 bases and J 10 bases, leaving 6 bases between the germline ends. In germline, CDR1 is LGHNA, CDR2 YSLEER.

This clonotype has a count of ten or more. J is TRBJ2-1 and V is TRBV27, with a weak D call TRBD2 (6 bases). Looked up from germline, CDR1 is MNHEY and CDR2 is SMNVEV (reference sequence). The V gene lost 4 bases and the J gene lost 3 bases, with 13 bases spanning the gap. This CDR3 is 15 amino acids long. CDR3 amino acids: CASSSLPGLYNEQFF. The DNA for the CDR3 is TGTGCCAGCAGTTCTCTCCCGGGACTCTACAATGAGCAGTTCTTC.

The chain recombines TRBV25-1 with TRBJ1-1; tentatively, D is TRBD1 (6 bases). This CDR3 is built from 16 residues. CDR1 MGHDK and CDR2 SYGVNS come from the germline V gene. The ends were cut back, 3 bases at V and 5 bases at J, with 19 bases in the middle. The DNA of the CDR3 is TGTGCCAGCAGTGATAGCCCAATACCAGGGGAGACTGAAGCTTTCTTT. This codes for CASSDSPIPGETEAFF.

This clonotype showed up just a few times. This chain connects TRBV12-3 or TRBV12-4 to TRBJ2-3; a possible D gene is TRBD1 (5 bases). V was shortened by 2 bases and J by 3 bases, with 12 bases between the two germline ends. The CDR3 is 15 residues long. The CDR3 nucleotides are TGTGCCAGCAGTTTAAAAGGGGAATATACAGATACGCAGTATTTT. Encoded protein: CASSLKGEYTDTQYF.

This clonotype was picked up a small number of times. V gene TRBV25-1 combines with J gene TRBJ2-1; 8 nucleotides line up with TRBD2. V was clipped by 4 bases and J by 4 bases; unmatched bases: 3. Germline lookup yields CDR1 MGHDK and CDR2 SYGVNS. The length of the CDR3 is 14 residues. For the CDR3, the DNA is TGTGCCAGCAGTGGACTAGCGCCTTACAATGAGCAGTTCTTC. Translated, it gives CASSGLAPYNEQFF.

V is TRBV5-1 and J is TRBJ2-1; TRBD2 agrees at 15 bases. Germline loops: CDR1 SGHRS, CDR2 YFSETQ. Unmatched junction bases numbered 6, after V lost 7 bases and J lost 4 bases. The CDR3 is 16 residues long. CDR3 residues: CASSGTSGGIYNEQFF. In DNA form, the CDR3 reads TGCGCCAGCTCCGGGACTAGCGGGGGGATATACAATGAGCAGTTCTTC.

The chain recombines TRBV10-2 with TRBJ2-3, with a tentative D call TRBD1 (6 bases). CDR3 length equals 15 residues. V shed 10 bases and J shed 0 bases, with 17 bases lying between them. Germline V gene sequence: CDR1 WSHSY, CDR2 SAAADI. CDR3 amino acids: CATKSDRLSTDTQYF. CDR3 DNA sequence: TGCGCCACCAAAAGTGACAGGCTTAGCACAGATACGCAGTATTTT.

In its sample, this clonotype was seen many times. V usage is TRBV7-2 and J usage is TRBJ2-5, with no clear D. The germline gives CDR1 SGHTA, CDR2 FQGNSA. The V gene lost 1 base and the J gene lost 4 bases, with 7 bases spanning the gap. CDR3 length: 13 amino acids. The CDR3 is CASSLGKGETQYF. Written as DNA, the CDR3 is TGTGCCAGCAGCTTAGGCAAGGGAGAGACCCAGTACTTC.

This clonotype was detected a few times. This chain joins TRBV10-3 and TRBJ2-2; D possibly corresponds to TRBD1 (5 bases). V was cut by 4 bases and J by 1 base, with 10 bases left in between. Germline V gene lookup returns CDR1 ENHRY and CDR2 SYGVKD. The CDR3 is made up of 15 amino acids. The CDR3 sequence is CAISGGRVNTGELFF. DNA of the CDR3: TGTGCCATCAGTGGGGGCAGGGTGAACACCGGGGAGCTGTTTTTT.

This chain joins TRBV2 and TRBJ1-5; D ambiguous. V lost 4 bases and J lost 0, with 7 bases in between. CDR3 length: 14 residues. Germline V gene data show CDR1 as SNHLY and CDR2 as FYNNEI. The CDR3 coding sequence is TGTGCCAGCAGTGGGTTCGGTAGCAATCAGCCCCAGCATTTT. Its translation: CASSGFGSNQPQHF.

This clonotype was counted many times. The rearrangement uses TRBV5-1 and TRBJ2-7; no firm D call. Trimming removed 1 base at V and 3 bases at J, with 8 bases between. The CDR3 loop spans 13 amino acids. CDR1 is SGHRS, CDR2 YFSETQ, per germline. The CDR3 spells CASSLSANYEQYF. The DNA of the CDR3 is TGCGCCAGCAGCTTGTCAGCCAACTACGAGCAGTACTTC.

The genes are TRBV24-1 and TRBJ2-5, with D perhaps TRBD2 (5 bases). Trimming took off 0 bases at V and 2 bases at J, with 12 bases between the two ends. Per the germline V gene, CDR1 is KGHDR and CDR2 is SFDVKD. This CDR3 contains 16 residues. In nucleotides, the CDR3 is TGTGCCACCAGTGATTTGGGTACCACGGGGCAAGAGACCCAGTACTTC. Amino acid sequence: CATSDLGTTGQETQYF.

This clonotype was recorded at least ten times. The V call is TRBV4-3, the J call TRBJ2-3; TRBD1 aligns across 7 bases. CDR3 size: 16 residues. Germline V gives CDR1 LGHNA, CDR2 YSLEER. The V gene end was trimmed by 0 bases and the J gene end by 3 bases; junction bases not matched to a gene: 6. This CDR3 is CASSQETGMWTDTQYF. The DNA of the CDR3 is TGCGCCAGCAGCCAAGAGACAGGGATGTGGACAGATACGCAGTATTTT.

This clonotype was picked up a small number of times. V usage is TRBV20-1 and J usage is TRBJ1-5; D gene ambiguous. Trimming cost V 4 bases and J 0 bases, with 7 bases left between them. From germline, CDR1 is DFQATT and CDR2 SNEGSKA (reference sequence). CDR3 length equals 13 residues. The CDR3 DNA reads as TGCAGTGCTACCCTTGATAGCAATCAGCCCCAGCATTTT. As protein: CSATLDSNQPQHF.

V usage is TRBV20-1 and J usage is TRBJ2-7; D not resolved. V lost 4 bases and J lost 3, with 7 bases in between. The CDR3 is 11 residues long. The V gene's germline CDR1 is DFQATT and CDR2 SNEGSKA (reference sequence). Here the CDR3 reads CSAITIYEQYF. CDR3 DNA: TGCAGTGCTATTACGATCTACGAGCAGTACTTC.

CDR3 bases: TGTGCCATCAGTGAGGTCCTCCTCAGAACCTACGAGCAGTACTTC. Translated, it gives CAISEVLLRTYEQYF. This chain joins TRBV10-3 and TRBJ2-7; D is unclear. The V gene lost 2 bases and the J gene lost 2 bases, with 13 bases spanning the gap. Germline V gives CDR1 ENHRY, CDR2 SYGVKD. The CDR3 runs 15 residues.

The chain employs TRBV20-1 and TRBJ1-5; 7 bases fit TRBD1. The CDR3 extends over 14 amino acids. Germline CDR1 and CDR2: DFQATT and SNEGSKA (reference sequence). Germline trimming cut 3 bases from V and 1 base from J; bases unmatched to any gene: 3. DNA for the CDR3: TGCAGTGCTAGTCCCAGGGGGAGCAATCAGCCCCAGCATTTT. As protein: CSASPRGSNQPQHF.

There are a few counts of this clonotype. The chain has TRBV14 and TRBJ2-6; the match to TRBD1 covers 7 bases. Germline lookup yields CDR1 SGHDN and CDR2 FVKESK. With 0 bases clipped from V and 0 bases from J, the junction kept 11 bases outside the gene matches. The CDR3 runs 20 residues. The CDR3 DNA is TGTGCCAGCAGCCAAGATAGTAACAGGGGCGCCTCCTCTGGGGCCAACGTCCTGACTTTC. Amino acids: CASSQDSNRGASSGANVLTF.

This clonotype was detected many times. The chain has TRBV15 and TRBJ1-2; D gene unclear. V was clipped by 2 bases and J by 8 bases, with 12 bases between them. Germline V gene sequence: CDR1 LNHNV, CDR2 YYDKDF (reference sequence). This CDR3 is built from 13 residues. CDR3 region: CATSRQNYGGYTF. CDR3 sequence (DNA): TGTGCCACCAGCAGACAAAATTACGGGGGCTACACCTTC.

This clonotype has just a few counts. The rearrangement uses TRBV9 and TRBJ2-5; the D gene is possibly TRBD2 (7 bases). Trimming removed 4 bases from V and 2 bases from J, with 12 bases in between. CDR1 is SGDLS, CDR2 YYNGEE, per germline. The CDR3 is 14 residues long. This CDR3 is CASSWGGAQETQYF. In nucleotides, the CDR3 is TGTGCCAGCAGCTGGGGGGGGGCTCAAGAGACCCAGTACTTC.

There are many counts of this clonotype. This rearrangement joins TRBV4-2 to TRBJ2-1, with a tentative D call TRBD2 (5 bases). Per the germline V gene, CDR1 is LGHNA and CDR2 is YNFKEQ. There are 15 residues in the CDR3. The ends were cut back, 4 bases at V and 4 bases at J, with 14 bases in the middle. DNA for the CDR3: TGTGCCAGCAGCCCACTAGTGGGAACATACAATGAGCAGTTCTTC. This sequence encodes CASSPLVGTYNEQFF.